One and the same sample provided the 26 T cell receptor beta chains below, sequenced in a study of Ad26.COV2.S vaccination and SARS-CoV-2 variants. Profiled with immunoSEQ multiplex PCR; TCRdb holds only in-frame clones, not every one. Of 400,000 or so clones in the sample, approximately 86% were seen once. Treatment described: around 19 received Ad26.COV2.S at low or high dose, single or two shots; several received placebo; per-sample allocation not given. The samples date from day 63 after the first vaccine or placebo injection. Here the sequenced sample was peripheral blood, taken in a trial of Ad26.COV2.S vaccine versus placebo. These receptors were obtained from a person aged 18 to 59 who received the Ad26.COV2.S COVID-19 vaccine or a placebo.

The CDR3 DNA sequence: TGTGCCAGTAGTGTGGAGGGGGCGTACACTGAAGCTTTCTTT. Residues: CASSVEGAYTEAFF. The chain uses TRBV19 and TRBJ1-1; TRBD1 agrees at 7 bases. V gave up 5 bases and J gave up 3 bases; unmatched junction bases: 6. The CDR3 extends over 14 amino acids. Per germline, CDR1 LNHDA and CDR2 SQIVND (reference sequence).

DNA for the CDR3: TGTGCCAGCAGCCCCCCCGGGACAGGGCCCCAAGACACCATATATTTT. This encodes CASSPPGTGPQDTIYF. The chain couples TRBV21-1 to TRBJ1-3; the DNA was not used to check the table's D call, TRBD1. TRBV21-1 is recorded as a pseudogene. This CDR3 contains 16 residues.

The count of this clone is one. V gene TRBV10-3 combines with J gene TRBJ2-1, with TRBD2 identical over 8 bases. Germline-derived CDR1 and CDR2 are ENHRY and SYGVKD. The CDR3 covers 15 residues. Trimming cost V 1 base and J 9 bases; bases outside gene matches: 8. CDR3 in amino acids: CAISELVGGASEQFF. The CDR3 DNA is TGTGCCATCAGTGAGTTAGTCGGGGGGGCCAGTGAGCAGTTCTTC.

The chain combines TRBV30 with TRBJ1-4; D not resolved. Trimming shortened V by 2 bases and J by 7 bases, and 11 bases separated the two germline ends. CDR3 size: 13 residues. CDR1 is GTSNPN and CDR2 is SVGIG in the germline V gene (reference sequence). Here the CDR3 reads CAWSWTSGEKLFF. The CDR3, as DNA: TGTGCCTGGAGTTGGACCTCCGGTGAAAAACTGTTTTTT.

J is TRBJ2-3 and V is TRBV6-5; TRBD2 matches at 7 bases. J lost 8 bases, V lost 5 bases, and 10 bases had no gene match. The germline V gene encodes CDR1 MNHEY and CDR2 SVGAGI. The CDR3 spans 14 residues. The CDR3 nucleotides are TGTGCCAGCAGTAGGAGCGGGAATAAGGGTACGCAGTATTTT. Protein product: CASSRSGNKGTQYF.

The chain is built from TRBV19 and TRBJ1-3; the match to TRBD1 covers 8 bases. The V gene's germline CDR1 is LNHDA and CDR2 SQIVND (reference sequence). The CDR3 runs to 16 residues. With 6 bases clipped from V and 2 bases from J, the junction kept 9 bases outside the gene matches. Here the CDR3 DNA reads TGTGCCAGTAGCCCGGACAGGGTGGTGGCTGGAAACACCATATATTTT. It encodes CASSPDRVVAGNTIYF.

V is TRBV5-6 and J is TRBJ2-1; 7 bases map to TRBD2. Per germline, CDR1 SGHDT and CDR2 YYEEEE. The V and J ends lost 7 bases and 2 bases, in that order; junction bases with no gene match: 6. The CDR3 loop spans 14 amino acids. The CDR3 spells CASVAGGTYNEQFF. The CDR3 coding sequence is TGTGCCAGCGTAGCGGGTGGGACCTACAATGAGCAGTTCTTC. Variable domain in full (rest from reference TRBV5-6 and TRBJ2-1): DAGVTQSPTHLIKTRGQQVTLRCSPKSGHDTVSWYQQALGQGPQFIFQYYEEEERQRGNFPDRFSGHQFPNYSSELNVNALLLGDSALYLCASVAGGTYNEQFFGPGTRLTVL.

The V call is TRBV29-1, the J call TRBJ2-3; 8 nucleotides agree with TRBD1. The V gene's germline CDR1 is SQVTM and CDR2 ANQGSEA. CDR3 length equals 13 residues. V lost 8 bases to trimming and J lost 2 bases; unmatched junction nucleotides: 6. The DNA of the CDR3 is TGCAGCTCAAGACAGGGGATCACAGATACGCAGTATTTT. It specifies CSSRQGITDTQYF.

V and J are TRBV13 and TRBJ2-3, with TRBD1 matching 7 bases. V lost 5 bases to trimming and J lost 2 bases; unmatched junction nucleotides: 4. Looked up from germline, CDR1 is PRHDT and CDR2 is FYEKMQ (reference sequence). This CDR3 has 14 residues. The CDR3 DNA is TGTGCCAGCAGCCCGACAGGGCTCACAGATACGCAGTATTTT. Residues: CASSPTGLTDTQYF.

The chain carries TRBV7-2 and TRBJ1-5; no definite D call. The CDR3 contains 13 residues. CDR1 SGHTA and CDR2 FQGNSA come from the germline V gene. V dropped 4 bases and J dropped 7 bases, with 11 bases sitting between them. Written as DNA, the CDR3 is TGTGCCAGCAGCTCCGGGTTGTGGCAGCCCCAGCATTTT. Amino acids: CASSSGLWQPQHF.

This clone showed up just a few times. The chain uses TRBV15 and TRBJ2-1, with TRBD2 matching over 8 bases. V trimming: 7 bases; J trimming: 4 bases; junction bases outside the gene matches: 9. This CDR3 is built from 15 residues. Germline V gene data show CDR1 as LNHNV and CDR2 as YYDKDF (reference sequence). CDR3 sequence (DNA): TGTGCCACCACCCCTTCAGCGGGGGTGTACAATGAGCAGTTCTTC. Translation gives CATTPSAGVYNEQFF.

CDR3 loop: CASSGLIPTDTQYF. As DNA, the CDR3 is TGTGCCAGCAGTGGTCTGATACCCACAGATACGCAGTATTTT. J is TRBJ2-3 and V is TRBV2, with no clear D. CDR1 SNHLY and CDR2 FYNNEI come from the germline V gene. This CDR3 spans 14 amino acids. The V and J ends lost 4 bases and 2 bases respectively, with 10 bases between them.

This clone was counted once. The chain links TRBV19 to TRBJ1-2, with unresolved D. V lost 1 base to trimming and J lost 3 bases, with 9 bases between them. Looked up from germline, CDR1 is LNHDA and CDR2 is SQIVND (reference sequence). The CDR3 is made up of 14 amino acids. The DNA for the CDR3 is TGTGCCAGTAGTATAGGTCGGCCAGACTATGGCTACACCTTC. Its translation: CASSIGRPDYGYTF.

The rearrangement links TRBV4-1 to TRBJ1-1; tentatively, D is TRBD1 (6 bases). Germline V gives CDR1 MGHRA, CDR2 YSYEKL. With 4 bases removed from V and 8 bases from J, the gap between germline ends came to 17 bases. The CDR3 consists of 14 residues. In nucleotides, the CDR3 is TGCGCCAGCAGCCGGGAGGCGGGGGGGCGGGAAGCTTTCTTT. Residues: CASSREAGGREAFF.

The CDR3 loop reads CASRIKAGFGLEKLFF. The CDR3, as DNA: TGTGCCAGCAGAATAAAGGCAGGGTTTGGTCTCGAAAAACTGTTTTTT. The V call is TRBV2, the J call TRBJ1-4; D is possibly TRBD1 (5 bases). This CDR3 contains 16 residues. Per germline, CDR1 SNHLY and CDR2 FYNNEI. Trimming left V 6 bases short and J 8 bases short, with 22 bases between.

The rearrangement links TRBV9 to TRBJ1-3; a weak D match, TRBD1 (5 bases). Germline V gene data show CDR1 as SGDLS and CDR2 as YYNGEE. The V gene lost 4 bases and the J gene lost 4 bases, with 15 bases spanning the gap. This CDR3 is 15 amino acids long. CDR3 in DNA: TGTGCCAGCAGCCCTTTTGACAGTCACGGAAACACCATATATTTT. This sequence encodes CASSPFDSHGNTIYF.

This chain connects TRBV5-6 to TRBJ1-5; D ambiguous. Looked up from germline, CDR1 is SGHDT and CDR2 is YYEEEE. This CDR3 is built from 12 residues. V dropped 3 bases and J dropped 9 bases, with 10 bases sitting between them. The CDR3 protein is CASSSRLGPQHF. In DNA, the CDR3 is TGTGCCAGCAGCTCCAGGTTGGGGCCCCAGCATTTT.

The V call is TRBV11-3, the J call TRBJ1-2, with no clear D. CDR3 length: 14 amino acids. V was cut by 5 bases and J by 1 base, with 11 bases left in between. Per germline, CDR1 SGHNT and CDR2 YENEEA. CDR3 DNA: TGTGCCAGCAGCCGGCGGGTGCGTAACTATGGCTACACCTTC. Its translation is CASSRRVRNYGYTF.

V is TRBV11-2 and J is TRBJ2-7; perhaps TRBD2 as D (5 bases). V shed 1 base and J shed 7 bases, with 11 bases lying between them. Per the germline V gene, CDR1 is SGHAT and CDR2 is FQNNGV. This CDR3 region has 13 residues. The CDR3 reads CASSLAGRGEQYF. The CDR3 coding sequence is TGTGCCAGCAGCTTAGCGGGGAGAGGGGAGCAGTACTTC.

The chain combines TRBV28 with TRBJ1-4; 9 nucleotides align to TRBD1. Germline-derived CDR1 and CDR2 are MDHEN and SYDVKM. The CDR3 has 15 residues. Germline trimming cut 0 bases from V and 4 bases from J; bases unmatched to any gene: 0. The CDR3 is CASSLWGQGNEKLFF. In DNA form, the CDR3 reads TGTGCCAGCAGTTTATGGGGACAGGGTAATGAAAAACTGTTTTTT.

This clone was recorded only once. The chain links TRBV18 to TRBJ2-3, with no clear D. The length of the CDR3 is 15 residues. The V end was cut by 3 bases, the J end by 0 bases, with 10 bases between. Germline CDR1 and CDR2: KGHSH and LQKENI. CDR3 sequence: CASSPSLTSTDTQYF. In nucleotides, the CDR3 is TGTGCCAGCTCACCCTCATTGACTAGCACAGATACGCAGTATTTT.

The J gene is TRBJ1-5, the V gene TRBV6-5, with TRBD1 matching 9 bases. The CDR3 contains 13 residues. In germline, CDR1 is MNHEY, CDR2 SVGAGI. V shed 6 bases, J shed 7 bases, and the junction held 4 bases outside the gene matches. CDR3 nucleotide sequence: TGTGCCAGCAGCGGGACAGGGAGGCAGCCCCAGCATTTT. As protein: CASSGTGRQPQHF.

The chain is built from TRBV4-1 and TRBJ1-5; TRBD1 aligns across 7 bases. The V gene end was trimmed by 3 bases and the J gene end by 3 bases; junction bases not matched to a gene: 5. Looked up from germline, CDR1 is MGHRA and CDR2 is YSYEKL. CDR3 length: 15 amino acids. CDR3 protein: CASSQADRDNQPQHF. In nucleotides, the CDR3 is TGCGCCAGCAGCCAGGCTGACAGGGACAATCAGCCCCAGCATTTT.

The V gene is TRBV4-1, the J gene TRBJ2-3; 15 bases fit TRBD2. V lost 3 bases and J lost 4; bases outside the gene matches: 8. Germline V lookup: CDR1 MGHRA, CDR2 YSYEKL. The CDR3 length is 18 residues. As DNA, the CDR3 is TGCGCCAGCAGCCACGGACTAGCGGGGGGGCTTCCTCCAGATACGCAGTATTTT. This encodes CASSHGLAGGLPPDTQYF.

This rearrangement joins TRBV18 to TRBJ1-1; TRBD1 is a possible D gene (6 bases). V gave up 0 bases and J gave up 0 bases, with 8 bases separating them. The CDR3 is 15 residues long. Germline lookup yields CDR1 KGHSH and CDR2 LQKENI. CDR3 amino acids: CASSPPGALNTEAFF. In DNA form, the CDR3 reads TGTGCCAGCTCACCACCGGGGGCCCTGAACACTGAAGCTTTCTTT.

The CDR3 sequence is CAWSGGLVYYEQYF. The CDR3 DNA sequence: TGTGCCTGGAGTGGGGGACTAGTGTACTACGAGCAGTACTTC. The rearrangement links TRBV30 to TRBJ2-7; TRBD2 matches at 8 bases. This CDR3 spans 14 amino acids. From germline, CDR1 is GTSNPN and CDR2 SVGIG (reference sequence). After removal of 1 base from V and 3 bases from J, the junction contained 5 bases not matched to a gene.